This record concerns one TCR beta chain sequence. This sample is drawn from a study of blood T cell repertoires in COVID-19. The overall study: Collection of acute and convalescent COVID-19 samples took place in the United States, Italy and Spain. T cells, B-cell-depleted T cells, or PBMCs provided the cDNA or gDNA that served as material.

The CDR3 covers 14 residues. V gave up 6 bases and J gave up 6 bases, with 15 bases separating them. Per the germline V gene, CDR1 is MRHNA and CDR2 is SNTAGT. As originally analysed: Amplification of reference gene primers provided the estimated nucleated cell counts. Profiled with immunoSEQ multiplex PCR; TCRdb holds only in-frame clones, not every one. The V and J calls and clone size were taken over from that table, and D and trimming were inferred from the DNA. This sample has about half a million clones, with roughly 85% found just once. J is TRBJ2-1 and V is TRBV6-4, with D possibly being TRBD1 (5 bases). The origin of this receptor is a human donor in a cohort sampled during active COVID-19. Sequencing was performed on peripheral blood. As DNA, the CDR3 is TGTGCCAGCAGCCTAGAAATACAGGCCAATGAGCAGTTCTTC. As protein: CASSLEIQANEQFF.